This is a list of T cell receptor beta chains from one sample in a study of cytomegalovirus exposure and HLA in healthy donors. The method was immunoSEQ multiplex PCR; TCRdb's version includes in-frame clones alone and lacks a portion of them. Among some 240,000 clones listed, approximately 78% were seen once. The sequencing sample was made of PBMCs. Source of these receptors: a male donor in good health and CMV-seronegative. The CDR3 runs from the conserved cysteine through the conserved F or W. The order of the fields is D gene, V gene, J gene, clone size, CDR3 protein, CDR3 DNA. The D gene is left open where the match is weak. The size field is filled for only some rows; it gives once, few, many or a size class.

.	TRBV7-9	TRBJ1-1	.	CASSLRQENTEAFF	TGTGCCAGCAGCTTACGACAGGAAAACACTGAAGCTTTCTTT
TRBD2	TRBV7-9	TRBJ2-7	.	CASSLAPLGGSGHEQYF	TGTGCCAGCAGCTTAGCGCCGTTGGGCGGGAGTGGCCACGAGCAGTACTTC
.	TRBV19	TRBJ1-5	.	CASSILPSGGNQPQHF	TGTGCCAGTAGTATACTTCCGTCGGGGGGCAATCAGCCCCAGCATTTT
.	TRBV19	TRBJ2-3	few	CASSTQVADTQYF	TGTGCCAGTAGTACACAAGTGGCAGATACGCAGTATTTT
TRBD2	TRBV5-4	TRBJ2-1	.	CASSLASGSSLFF	TGTGCCAGCAGCTTGGCCAGCGGGAGCTCTCTGTTCTTC
TRBD1	TRBV9	TRBJ1-3	.	CASSVDRGSGNTIYF	TGTGCCAGCAGCGTGGACAGGGGCTCTGGAAACACCATATATTTT
.	TRBV5-6	TRBJ2-1	.	CASSLEQLNEQFF	TGTGCCAGCAGCTTGGAACAGCTCAATGAGCAGTTCTTC
.	TRBV2	TRBJ2-3	.	CASSSDRGREATDTQYF	TGTGCCAGCAGTTCGGACCGCGGCAGGGAGGCAACAGATACGCAGTATTTT
.	TRBV4-1	TRBJ2-5	once	CASSPVGETQYF	TGCGCCAGCAGCCCAGTAGGAGAGACCCAGTACTTC
.	TRBV25-1	TRBJ2-4	.	CASSETTLGGNIQYF	TGTGCCAGCAGTGAGACTACGCTAGGAGGAAACATTCAGTACTTC
.	TRBV5-6	TRBJ2-5	.	CASSLSTSFQETQYF	TGTGCCAGCAGCTTGTCAACTAGCTTTCAAGAGACCCAGTACTTC
.	TRBV5-1	TRBJ2-5	once	CASSSDTSTRETQYF	TGCGCCAGCAGCTCTGACACTTCTACCAGGGAGACCCAGTACTTC
.	TRBV10-2	TRBJ1-5	few	CASSQTGSNQPQHF	TGCGCCAGCAGTCAGACAGGTAGCAATCAGCCCCAGCATTTT
.	TRBV25-1	TRBJ1-5	.	CASSYGGNQPQHF	TGTGCCAGCAGTTACGGGGGCAATCAGCCCCAGCATTTT
TRBD2	TRBV29-1	TRBJ2-1	.	CSVRRREGLSSYNEQFF	TGCAGCGTTCGGAGGCGGGAGGGCCTGAGCTCCTACAATGAGCAGTTCTTC
.	TRBV7-9	TRBJ1-2	.	CASSFSEENYGYTF	TGTGCCAGCAGCTTCAGTGAAGAAAACTATGGCTACACCTTC
TRBD1	TRBV28	TRBJ1-1	.	CASSPTGGKTEAFF	TGTGCCAGCAGCCCTACAGGGGGAAAAACTGAAGCTTTCTTT
.	TRBV5-1	TRBJ2-5	once	CASSLWPSKETQYF	TGCGCCAGCAGCTTGTGGCCTTCCAAAGAGACCCAGTACTTC
TRBD2	TRBV5-4	TRBJ2-2	.	CASSQTSGRFFGELFF	TGTGCCAGCAGCCAGACTAGCGGGAGATTCTTCGGGGAGCTGTTTTTT
TRBD2	TRBV6-1	TRBJ2-1	.	CASSELRGSQNEQFF	TGTGCCAGCAGTGAACTCCGCGGGAGTCAAAATGAGCAGTTCTTC
TRBD2	TRBV4-1	TRBJ2-3	.	CASSQVTSGTRADTQYF	TGCGCCAGCAGCCAAGTAACTAGCGGGACTAGGGCAGATACGCAGTATTTT
.	TRBV5-5	TRBJ1-4	few	CASSFSPSTNEKLFF	TGTGCCAGCAGCTTTAGTCCGTCAACTAATGAAAAACTGTTTTTT
.	TRBV18	TRBJ2-1	.	CASSRGYNEQFF	TGTGCCAGCTCGCGAGGGTACAATGAGCAGTTCTTC
.	TRBV9	TRBJ2-1	once	CASSVGGPGHNEQFF	TGTGCCAGCAGCGTAGGTGGGCCAGGGCACAATGAGCAGTTCTTC
.	TRBV19	TRBJ2-1	.	CASSHRVLGGNEQFF	TGTGCCAGTAGTCATCGGGTCCTGGGGGGCAATGAGCAGTTCTTC
TRBD1	TRBV5-1	TRBJ2-7	.	CASSPGGGTSYEQYF	TGCGCCAGCAGCCCAGGGGGTGGAACGTCGTACGAGCAGTACTTC
TRBD2	TRBV10-1	TRBJ2-7	once	CASSEAGLYEQYF	TGCGCCAGCAGTGAAGCGGGGCTCTACGAGCAGTACTTC
.	TRBV5-1	TRBJ1-2	.	CASGVDHAYGYTF	TGCGCCAGCGGAGTTGATCATGCCTATGGCTACACCTTC
TRBD1	TRBV6-1	TRBJ1-5	.	CASSEVMRTGQNSNQPQHF	TGTGCCAGCAGTGAAGTGATGCGGACAGGGCAGAATAGCAATCAGCCCCAGCATTTT
.	TRBV9	TRBJ2-7	.	CASSPPILYEQYF	TGTGCCAGCAGCCCTCCTATCCTCTACGAGCAGTACTTC
.	TRBV11-2	TRBJ2-7	.	CASSPPTKGLYEQYF	TGTGCCAGCAGTCCTCCCACGAAGGGACTCTACGAGCAGTACTTC
TRBD1	TRBV28	TRBJ2-7	.	CASSLTGGVSEQYF	TGTGCCAGCAGTTTGACAGGGGGCGTAAGTGAGCAGTACTTC
.	TRBV7-9	TRBJ1-4	few	CASSLVAGVSNEKLFF	TGTGCCAGCAGCTTAGTTGCTGGAGTTTCAAATGAAAAACTGTTTTTT
TRBD2	TRBV13	TRBJ2-7	.	CASSSGLAGLLEQYF	TGTGCCAGCAGCTCAGGACTAGCGGGCCTCCTCGAGCAGTACTTC
.	TRBV4-1	TRBJ1-1	.	CASSGGAVTEAFF	TGCGCCAGCAGCGGAGGGGCGGTCACTGAAGCTTTCTTT
.	TRBV6-4	TRBJ2-1	.	CASSARTDNEQFF	TGTGCCAGCAGTGCCCGAACGGACAATGAGCAGTTCTTC
TRBD1	TRBV29-1	TRBJ1-1	.	CSVEPRGRPAFF	TGCAGCGTTGAACCGAGGGGGCGACCAGCTTTCTTT
TRBD2	TRBV7-3	TRBJ2-1	.	CASSHPGLAHNEQFF	TGTGCCAGCAGCCACCCGGGACTAGCACACAATGAGCAGTTCTTC
TRBD1	TRBV20-1	TRBJ2-7	.	CSALRDREDF	TGCAGTGCCCTCCGGGACAGGGAGGACTTC
TRBD1	TRBV11-3	TRBJ2-3	.	CASSLGQGGTDTQYF	TGTGCCAGCAGTCTTGGACAGGGAGGAACAGATACGCAGTATTTT
.	TRBV12-5	TRBJ2-5	.	CASGTDRQETQYF	TGTGCTAGTGGTACCGACAGGCAAGAGACCCAGTACTTC
.	TRBV6-4	TRBJ1-1	.	CASSVDSSTEAFF	TGTGCCAGCAGTGTCGACTCGAGCACTGAAGCTTTCTTT
TRBD1	TRBV6-6	TRBJ1-5	.	CASSSRTGNQPQHF	TGTGCCAGCAGTTCCCGGACAGGTAATCAGCCCCAGCATTTT
TRBD2	TRBV6-5	TRBJ2-4	.	CASSYSGGSYADIQYF	TGTGCCAGCAGTTACAGCGGCGGGAGCTACGCGGACATTCAGTACTTC
.	TRBV10-3	TRBJ2-7	.	CAISESNRAYEQYF	TGTGCCATCAGTGAGTCGAACAGGGCCTACGAGCAGTACTTC
TRBD2	TRBV4-2	TRBJ2-7	.	CASSQARLAGYEQYF	TGTGCCAGCAGCCAAGCGAGACTAGCGGGATACGAGCAGTACTTC
TRBD1	TRBV5-1	TRBJ1-2	.	CASSFSGGVGYGYTF	TGCGCCAGCAGCTTCTCAGGGGGCGTCGGCTATGGCTACACCTTC
.	TRBV28	TRBJ1-2	.	CASSLPTGFDGYTF	TGTGCCAGCAGCCTACCTACAGGGTTCGACGGCTACACCTTC
.	TRBV4-1	TRBJ1-1	.	CASSQDWGGAEAFF	TGCGCCAGCAGCCAAGATTGGGGGGGGGCTGAAGCTTTCTTT
TRBD2	TRBV29-1	TRBJ2-7	.	CSVKAGGIYEQYF	TGCAGCGTTAAAGCGGGAGGGATCTACGAGCAGTACTTC